This entry is about one T cell receptor beta chain. All of the donors resided in Nashville, Tennessee, and each was a Caucasian adult. The authors split each subset's genomic DNA evenly across several immunoSEQ plates. Repertoires were generated with immunoSEQ multiplex PCR, while TCRdb's copy carries only in-frame clones and drops some. The sample has roughly 2.5 million clones, around 94% seen once. The source of the sample is a study of shared clonotypes between healthy human individuals. At the level of the study: Two female and a few male donors aged 18 to 49 were enrolled. Per donor, CD8 memory used one plate, CD8 naive used two, CD4 memory used three and CD4 naive used three.

Germline loops: CDR1 KGHSH, CDR2 LQKENI. CDR3 length: 13 residues. V was clipped by 4 bases and J by 8 bases, with 12 bases between them. This receptor was taken from a man younger than 35 in good health. This chain connects TRBV18 to TRBJ1-3; D call uncertain. Sequenced material: naive CD4+ T cells sorted from blood. Subset of the sample: CD45RA+ positively selected. CDR3: CASSRTYGDTIYF. CDR3 DNA: TGTGCCAGCTCACGGACCTACGGGGACACCATATATTTT.